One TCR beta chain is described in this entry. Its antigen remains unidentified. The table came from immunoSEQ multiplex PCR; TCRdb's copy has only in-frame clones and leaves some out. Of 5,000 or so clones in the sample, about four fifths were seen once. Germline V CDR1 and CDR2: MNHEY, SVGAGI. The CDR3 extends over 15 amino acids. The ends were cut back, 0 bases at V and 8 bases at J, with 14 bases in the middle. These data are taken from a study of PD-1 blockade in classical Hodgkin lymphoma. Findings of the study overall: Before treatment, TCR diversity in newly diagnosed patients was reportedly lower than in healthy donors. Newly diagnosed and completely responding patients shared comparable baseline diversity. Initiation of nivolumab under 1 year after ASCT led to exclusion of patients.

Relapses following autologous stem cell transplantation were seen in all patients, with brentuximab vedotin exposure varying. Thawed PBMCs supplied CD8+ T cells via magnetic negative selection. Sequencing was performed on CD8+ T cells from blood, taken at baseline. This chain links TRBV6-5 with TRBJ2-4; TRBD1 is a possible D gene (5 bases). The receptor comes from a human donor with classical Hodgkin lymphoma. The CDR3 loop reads CASSYSAEIGDIQYF. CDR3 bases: TGTGCCAGCAGTTACTCGGCGGAAATAGGGGACATTCAGTACTTC.